This paragraph covers one TCR beta chain sequence. Its antigen target is currently unknown. No qualities accompany the bases; no much larger clone lies one base away. Per the germline V gene, SGDLS is the CDR1 and YYNGEE is the CDR2. The CDR3, cysteine through phenylalanine, is 13 amino acids long. CDR3 DNA only is kept here, 39 bases in frame from base 1. The V and J ends are trimmed by 3 bases and 0 bases, leaving 5 bases between them. This specimen belongs to a study of radiation and T cells in renal cell carcinoma (dated by TCRdb to 2018 to 2020). Background for the entire study: Samples were obtained from a clinical trial, in which 15 Gy stereotactic body radiation therapy was delivered to primary renal cell carcinomas and nephrectomy was performed 4 weeks later. Across all 50 or so samples, 4,000,000 or so unique CDR3 nucleotide sequences encoding roughly 2,800,000 unique CDR3 amino acid sequences were identified. In total, about 51 samples underwent TCR beta sequencing: around 26 tumors plus 27 peripheral blood samples. General study outcomes and caveats: Top tumor clonotypes rose in blood from baseline to 2 weeks post-radiation, then contracted by 4 weeks, suggesting transient expansion of tumor-resident clones. Tracking of blood repertoire dynamics stopped at three to four weeks after treatment, with no follow-up past that point. Because pretreatment tumor biopsies were not available, the baseline intratumoral presence of clonotypes could not be determined. Because the trial had a single-armed design, the trial could not examine how radiation dose or scheduling affected the TCR repertoire.

The sample's time point label, decoded: baseline pretreatment blood. The treatment or condition label, read with the paper, signifies: 15 Gy SBRT to primary tumor, nephrectomy 4 weeks later. Serial peripheral blood from radiation-treated patients was sampled at baseline, 2 weeks and 4 weeks after SBRT to track tumor-enriched clonotypes. All patients had renal cell carcinoma with clear cell pathology. The QIAamp DNA Blood Mini Kit (Qiagen) was used to prepare genomic DNA for TCR sequencing. Only samples passing all quality control checks were included in the analyses. The immunoSEQ kit was used, according to the manufacturer's recommendations, to generate TCR beta libraries from genomic DNA. For library preparation, a first multiplex PCR was performed with proprietary primers, followed by a second PCR in which unique barcodes were added, and bead cleanups were performed after each round. Each sample batch included a kit-provided positive control reaction and a negative control reaction. The final libraries underwent checking on an Agilent 4200 TapeStation D1000 ScreenTape, volumetric pooling, and quantification by qPCR. Sequencing was performed on an Illumina NextSeq500 with a MidOutput 150-cycle cartridge, and 156 Read1 and 15 Index1 cycles were run with kit custom primers. The pooled library was loaded at 1.0 pM with a roughly 22% PhiX control spike-in. In the paper's pipeline: Vendor-processed data were analyzed in R, and a clonotype was defined as all T cells sharing the same CDR3 nucleotide sequence. For clone abundance analyses, frequencies were normalized to the 10,000 most abundant clones per sample. Public T cell clones, averaging fewer than five per sample, were removed before analysis. A difference in abundance of at least 32-fold between compartments was used to define tumor-enriched and baseline blood-enriched clonotypes. A beta-binomial differential abundance model was applied to find clonotypes that expanded or contracted between blood time points. The Baroni-Urbani and Buser coefficient was used to measure tumor-blood repertoire similarity, and groups were compared with two-tailed Wilcoxon tests in R. TCRdb obtained this table from immuneACCESS and retained in-frame rearrangements with V and J assigned. These tables miss some clones; where compared with another copy, unresolved V genes account for less than half of the shortfall, and the remainder is unexplained. D and trimming come from the DNA, and the V and J calls and clone size come from that table. Within this sample are approximately 140,000 clones, with approximately 87% of them counted one time only. Approximately 20% of the sample is held by the ten biggest clonotypes.

This clonotype originated in a woman in her 50s with renal cell carcinoma. The specimen comprised blood, sampled from a patient whose treatment included radiotherapy and nephrectomy. This chain joins TRBV9 to TRBJ2-3; no D segment can be confidently identified. At the DNA level, the sequence is TGTGCCAGCAGCGCCCTTAGCACAGATACGCAGTATTTT. Its coded protein is CASSALSTDTQYF.